The 30 T cell receptor beta chains below were found in one sample sequenced in a study of regulatory T cells in long-lasting Graves disease. Indicated time point: persistent/refractory GD, antithyroid drugs over 5 years with positive TRAb. The authors made the TCR library using RNA they extracted from PBMCs. Both iRepertoire HTBI primers and Arm-PCR of CDR3 regions were used to build the TCR beta libraries. TCRdb called the multiplex PCR reads again in MiXCR, with one record for every CDR3 protein. Among about 460,000 distinct CDR3 sequences listed, around a fifth were seen once. The sequencing used peripheral blood mononuclear cells (PBMCs), collected when the disease was refractory, from a patient treated with antithyroid drugs. The origin of the receptors is a female donor with Graves disease.

The chain recombines TRBV11-2 with TRBJ2-7, with a weak D call TRBD1 (5 bases). From germline, CDR1 is SGHAT and CDR2 FQNNGV. CDR3 size: 15 residues. Trimming cost V 6 bases and J 6 bases, with 21 bases left between them. The CDR3: CASSITAGNSAEQYF. The CDR3 DNA sequence: TGTGCCAGCAGTATTACGGCAGGGAATTCTGCCGAGCAGTACTTC.

The chain recombines TRBV28 with TRBJ2-5, with 7 bases matching TRBD2. The CDR3 sequence is 14 residues long. Germline assignment: CDR1 MDHEN and CDR2 SYDVKM. The ends lost 5 bases at V and 3 bases at J; junction bases unmatched: 6. This CDR3 reads CASSPMGGKETQYF. CDR3 nucleotides: TGTGCCAGCAGTCCGATGGGGGGGAAAGAGACCCAGTACTTC.

This clonotype has a count of ten or more. The genes are TRBV6-1 and TRBJ1-1, with no clear D. Germline CDR1 and CDR2: MNHNS and SASEGT. The CDR3 sequence is 15 residues long. With 2 bases removed from V and 1 base from J, the gap between germline ends came to 11 bases. The DNA for the CDR3 is TGTGCCAGCAGTGAAATGGCTTCGGCGAACACTGAAGCTTTCTTT. Translating gives CASSEMASANTEAFF.

The V call is TRBV27, the J call TRBJ2-7; 11 bases align to TRBD2. The CDR3 covers 18 residues. Germline V gene sequence: CDR1 MNHEY, CDR2 SMNVEV (reference sequence). The V segment lost 4 bases and the J segment 4 bases; nucleotides outside the gene matches: 15. The CDR3 loop is CASSSISRSGRAGYEQYF. The CDR3 DNA is TGTGCCAGCAGTTCTATATCCCGTAGCGGGAGGGCCGGATACGAGCAGTACTTC.

The sample holds many counts of this clonotype. V and J are TRBV2 and TRBJ1-1; unclear D gene. The CDR3 covers 13 residues. Germline V gene sequence: CDR1 SNHLY, CDR2 FYNNEI. V shed 2 bases and J shed 7 bases, with 11 bases lying between them. The CDR3 loop reads CASSEMIRDEAFF. CDR3 sequence (DNA): TGTGCCAGCAGTGAAATGATCAGAGATGAAGCTTTCTTT.

This clonotype was recorded a few times. J is TRBJ2-6 and V is TRBV19, with D possibly matching TRBD1 (5 bases). The germline gives CDR1 LNHDA, CDR2 SQIVND (reference sequence). V was shortened by 4 bases and J by 0 bases, with 13 bases between the two germline ends. This CDR3 comprises 17 residues. CDR3 residues: CASSKSQGSSGANVLTF. Written as DNA, the CDR3 is TGTGCCAGTAGTAAGTCTCAGGGATCCTCTGGGGCCAACGTCCTGACTTTC.

There are many counts of this clonotype. This rearrangement joins TRBV2 to TRBJ2-5, with 13 bases that match TRBD2. Germline CDR1 reads SNHLY; CDR2 reads FYNNEI. V lost 5 bases, J lost 5 bases, and 5 bases stayed unmatched. The CDR3 runs 15 residues. The CDR3 DNA reads as TGTGCCAGCAGTCTCGGACTAGCGGGAGACGAGACCCAGTACTTC. Protein product: CASSLGLAGDETQYF.

V gene TRBV29-1 combines with J gene TRBJ1-1, with 8 nucleotides matching TRBD1. CDR1 is SQVTM and CDR2 is ANQGSEA in the germline V gene. The CDR3 covers 11 residues. Trimming cost V 6 bases and J 4 bases; bases outside gene matches: 1. The CDR3 DNA is TGCAGCGTGACAGGGGCCACTGAAGCTTTCTTT. As protein: CSVTGATEAFF.

This clonotype was detected only a few times. The rearrangement joins TRBV5-5 to TRBJ2-7; D assignment may be TRBD1 or TRBD2 (6 bases each). Between the trimmed V and J ends, which lost 1 base and 0 bases, there was a span of 11 bases. CDR3 length equals 15 residues. The germline V gene has CDR1 SGHKS and CDR2 YYEKEE (reference sequence). The CDR3 loop is CASSLWGASSYEQYF. The CDR3 nucleotides read TGTGCCAGCAGCTTGTGGGGGGCAAGCTCCTACGAGCAGTACTTC. Using reference TRBV5-5 and TRBJ2-7 for the parts outside the CDR3, the full variable domain is DAGVTQSPTHLIKTRGQQVTLRCSPISGHKSVSWYQQVLGQGPQFIFQYYEKEERGRGNFPDRFSARQFPNYSSELNVNALLLGDSALYLCASSLWGASSYEQYFGPGTRLTVT.

This sequence joins TRBV18 and TRBJ1-4; no clear D gene. Germline lookup yields CDR1 KGHSH and CDR2 LQKENI. This CDR3 comprises 15 residues. The V gene lost 5 bases and the J gene lost 2 bases, with 12 bases spanning the gap. CDR3 in amino acids: CASSFQEATNEKLFF. The CDR3 DNA is TGTGCCAGCTCATTCCAGGAGGCGACTAATGAAAAACTGTTTTTT.

This clonotype has at least ten counts. The chain has TRBV7-9 and TRBJ1-1; D unresolved. Trimming pared 1 base from V and 0 bases from J, leaving 9 bases between. The CDR3 consists of 15 residues. Looked up from germline, CDR1 is SEHNR and CDR2 is FQNEAQ (reference sequence). The CDR3 loop reads CASSLGDFMNTEAFF. The CDR3 nucleotides read TGTGCCAGCAGCTTAGGAGATTTTATGAACACTGAAGCTTTCTTT.

This clonotype showed up just once. This chain links TRBV19 with TRBJ1-1; a possible D gene is TRBD1 (6 bases). This CDR3 is built from 15 residues. Trimming pared 4 bases from V and 0 bases from J, leaving 12 bases between. Germline values: CDR1 LNHDA, CDR2 SQIVND (reference sequence). The CDR3 region is CASSRGGLMNTEAFF. CDR3 nucleotides: TGTGCCAGTAGTAGAGGGGGTTTAATGAACACTGAAGCTTTCTTT.

As to this clonotype: A much more abundant neighbour one base away suggests this may be a read error. The chain is built from TRBV7-2 and TRBJ1-2; 7 positions agree with TRBD1. V lost 4 bases and J lost 1; bases outside the gene matches: 6. The CDR3 runs 15 residues. Looked up from germline, CDR1 is SGHTA and CDR2 is FQGNSA. CDR3 sequence reads: CASSSARGNNYGYTF. The CDR3, as DNA: TGTGCCAGCAGCTCAGCCAGGGGGAATAACTATGGCTACACCTTC.

This clonotype was seen ten or more times. CDR3 in amino acids: CASSTGGGYGYTF. The CDR3, as DNA: TGTGCCAGCAGCACAGGGGGCGGCTATGGCTACACCTTC. The chain links TRBV7-8 to TRBJ1-2; 9 bases match TRBD1. With V trimmed by 5 bases and J by 4 bases, 2 bases remained unmatched. The length of the CDR3 is 13 residues. From germline, CDR1 is SGHVS and CDR2 FQNEAQ.

This clonotype has a count of ten or more. The V gene is TRBV20-1, the J gene TRBJ1-6; D is ambiguous. V lost 6 bases, J lost 7 bases, and 16 bases lay in between. The V gene's germline CDR1 is DFQATT and CDR2 SNEGSKA (reference sequence). The CDR3 is 14 residues long. CDR3 region: CSASVLGLNSPLHF. In DNA form, the CDR3 reads TGCAGTGCGTCGGTCCTAGGGCTGAATTCACCCCTCCACTTT.

The chain is built from TRBV6-1 and TRBJ1-2, with TRBD1 as a possible D gene (5 bases). The CDR3 has 12 residues. Trimming left V 6 bases short and J 6 bases short, with 11 bases between. Germline assignment: CDR1 MNHNS and CDR2 SASEGT. CDR3 in amino acids: CASRETVDGYTF. As DNA, the CDR3 is TGTGCCAGCAGGGAGACAGTGGATGGCTACACCTTC.

The J gene is TRBJ2-7, the V gene TRBV4-3; 9 bases line up with TRBD1. The V gene's germline CDR1 is LGHNA and CDR2 YSLEER. J gave up 3 bases and V 0 bases, and 3 bases lay outside the gene matches. This CDR3 spans 15 amino acids. The CDR3 protein is CASSQEETGGYEQYF. The DNA of the CDR3 is TGCGCCAGCAGCCAAGAGGAGACAGGGGGCTACGAGCAGTACTTC.

V usage is TRBV20-1 and J usage is TRBJ2-7; 10 bases are a match to TRBD1. The CDR3 spans 17 residues. Germline CDR1 is DFQATT and CDR2 is SNEGSKA (reference sequence). The V segment lost 2 bases and the J segment 0 bases; nucleotides outside the gene matches: 10. The CDR3 DNA sequence: TGCAGTGCTAGACTGGACAGGGGGGATCTTCACTCCTACGAGCAGTACTTC. Protein sequence: CSARLDRGDLHSYEQYF.

This chain uses TRBV5-6 with TRBJ1-6; TRBD1 matches at 8 bases. The V and J ends lost 4 bases and 3 bases, in that order; junction bases with no gene match: 6. The CDR3 contains 16 residues. Looked up from germline, CDR1 is SGHDT and CDR2 is YYEEEE. CDR3 loop: CASSGGTGLYNSPLHF. The CDR3 DNA reads TGTGCCAGCAGCGGAGGGACAGGTCTCTATAATTCACCCCTCCACTTT.

Note on this clonotype: This may stem from a read error, because a much larger clone lies one nucleotide away. The chain recombines TRBV28 with TRBJ1-5; a possible D gene is TRBD1 (6 bases). CDR1 is MDHEN and CDR2 is SYDVKM in the germline V gene. The CDR3 has 13 residues. In DNA form, the CDR3 reads TGTGTCACGGCAGGGGTTAAGAATCAGCCCCAGCATTTT. Protein product: CVTAGVKNQPQHF.

This clonotype was counted a few times. The chain carries TRBV20-1 and TRBJ1-5; D not certain. There are 18 residues in the CDR3. Germline CDR1 DFQATT, CDR2 SNEGSKA (reference sequence). V was pared by 0 bases and J by 3 bases, with 21 bases between. The CDR3 region is CSAREDWTAGPHNQPQHF. The CDR3 DNA follows: TGCAGTGCTAGAGAAGACTGGACCGCTGGACCCCACAATCAGCCCCAGCATTTT.

The CDR3 DNA reads as TGTGCCAGCACCGAGGGAGTAAATAGCAATCAGCCCCAGCATTTT. This codes for CASTEGVNSNQPQHF. V and J are TRBV6-1 and TRBJ1-5; D gene uncertain. Trimming took 7 bases from V and 0 from J, leaving 13 bases between them. Germline V gene data show CDR1 as MNHNS and CDR2 as SASEGT. The CDR3 covers 15 residues.

The table lists this clonotype with many counts. V is TRBV7-2 and J is TRBJ2-5, with 10 bases that match TRBD2. V lost 5 bases and J lost 5; bases outside the gene matches: 8. Germline CDR1 is SGHTA and CDR2 is FQGNSA. This CDR3 is 15 amino acids long. The CDR3, as DNA: TGTGCCAGCAGCCCTAATAGCGGGGGGAGGGAGACCCAGTACTTC. Translating gives CASSPNSGGRETQYF. The variable domain in full, with the rest retrieved from reference TRBV7-2 and TRBJ2-5, is GAGVSQSPSNKVTEKGKDVELRCDPISGHTALYWYRQSLGQGLEFLIYFQGNSAPDKSGLPSDRFSAERTGGSVSTLTIQRTQQEDSAVYLCASSPNSGGRETQYFGPGTRLLVL.

Ten or more counts support this clonotype. The V call is TRBV27, the J call TRBJ2-7; 11 nucleotides match TRBD1. J lost 4 bases, V lost 7 bases, and 9 bases had no gene match. CDR1 is MNHEY and CDR2 is SMNVEV in the germline V gene (reference sequence). There are 15 residues in the CDR3. The CDR3 loop reads CASKMGTGGAYEQYF. CDR3 in DNA: TGTGCCAGCAAGATGGGGACAGGGGGGGCGTACGAGCAGTACTTC.

V is TRBV7-9 and J is TRBJ2-7; 9 bases are a match to TRBD1. CDR1 is SEHNR and CDR2 is FQNEAQ in the germline V gene (reference sequence). The CDR3 is made up of 11 amino acids. The V segment lost 8 bases and the J segment 11 bases; nucleotides outside the gene matches: 7. The CDR3 loop is CASEGTGGKYF. DNA of the CDR3: TGTGCCAGCGAGGGTACAGGGGGCAAGTACTTC.

This clonotype was recorded many times. V usage is TRBV11-3 and J usage is TRBJ2-5; D gene uncertain. The germline gives CDR1 SGHNT, CDR2 YENEEA. CDR3 size: 13 residues. V gave up 1 base and J gave up 5 bases, with 8 bases separating them. CDR3 coding DNA: TGTGCCAGCAGCTTAGCGGCCGGGGAGACCCAGTACTTC. Translated, it gives CASSLAAGETQYF.

This clonotype was detected many times. The chain recombines TRBV7-9 with TRBJ1-1, with 7 positions matching TRBD1. CDR3 length: 12 amino acids. Trimming cost V 6 bases and J 4 bases; bases outside gene matches: 2. Germline V CDR1 and CDR2: SEHNR, FQNEAQ (reference sequence). The CDR3: CASRTGSTEAFF. CDR3 nucleotides: TGTGCCAGCAGGACAGGGTCCACTGAAGCTTTCTTT.

This clonotype came up many times. The genes are TRBV28 and TRBJ2-7, with unresolved D. From germline, CDR1 is MDHEN and CDR2 SYDVKM. This CDR3 spans 15 amino acids. V was clipped by 5 bases and J by 0 bases, with 14 bases between them. The CDR3 sequence is CASSGVAIISYEQYF. DNA for the CDR3: TGTGCCAGCAGTGGTGTGGCGATTATCTCCTACGAGCAGTACTTC.

This sequence joins TRBV5-1 and TRBJ2-7; D might be TRBD2 (7 bases). V dropped 6 bases and J dropped 3 bases, with 16 bases sitting between them. The CDR3 is 14 residues long. Per the germline V gene, CDR1 is SGHRS and CDR2 is YFSETQ. The CDR3 DNA reads as TGCGCCAGCATGATTCCGGGGGGCTTCTACGAGCAGTACTTC. Protein sequence: CASMIPGGFYEQYF.

The chain recombines TRBV6-5 with TRBJ1-2; D remains unclear. The CDR3 runs 14 residues. Trimming took off 4 bases at V and 2 bases at J, with 11 bases between the two ends. Germline loops: CDR1 MNHEY, CDR2 SVGAGI. As DNA, the CDR3 is TGTGCCAGCAGTTTCCCGCACCTCAACTATGGCTACACCTTC. Protein product: CASSFPHLNYGYTF.